The sequence of this TCR beta chain was determined in a study of PD-1 blockade in classical Hodgkin lymphoma. This clone has just a few counts. Antigen specificity is unknown. Profiled with immunoSEQ multiplex PCR; TCRdb holds only in-frame clones, not every one. Here the sample spans approximately 44,000 clones, approximately 71% being singletons. Time point specified: cycle 4 day 1 (C4D1), after 6 weeks of nivolumab. Each patient's relapse followed autologous stem cell transplantation, and brentuximab vedotin exposure varied. Under best response, outcomes were complete response, partial response or progressive disease. Study results and caveats: Exclusion applied to patients who initiated nivolumab less than 1 year following ASCT. A significant rise in TCR diversity was seen by C4D1 for CD4+ cells but not for CD8+ cells.

V shed 5 bases and J shed 4 bases, with 12 bases lying between them. The CDR3 is made up of 14 amino acids. Germline V gives CDR1 SEHNR, CDR2 FQNEAQ (reference sequence). This chain uses TRBV7-9 with TRBJ2-1; D gene uncertain. This sample comprised peripheral blood mononuclear cells (PBMCs), obtained before the fourth cycle of nivolumab. The source is a human donor with classical Hodgkin lymphoma. The CDR3 is CASSPVLGYNEQFF. The CDR3 nucleotides are TGTGCCAGCAGCCCAGTGCTTGGGTACAATGAGCAGTTCTTC.